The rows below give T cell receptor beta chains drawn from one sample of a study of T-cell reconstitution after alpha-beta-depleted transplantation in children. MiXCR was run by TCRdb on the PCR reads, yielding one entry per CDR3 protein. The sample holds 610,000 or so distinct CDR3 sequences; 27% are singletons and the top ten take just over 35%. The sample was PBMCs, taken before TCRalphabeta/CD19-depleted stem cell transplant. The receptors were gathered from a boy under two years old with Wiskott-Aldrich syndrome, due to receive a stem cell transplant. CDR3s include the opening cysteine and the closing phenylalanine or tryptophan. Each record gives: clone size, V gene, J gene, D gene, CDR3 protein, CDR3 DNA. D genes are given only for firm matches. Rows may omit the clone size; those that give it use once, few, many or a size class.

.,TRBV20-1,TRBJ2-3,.,CSAREERYTDTQYF,TGCAGTGCTAGGGAGGAGCGGTACACAGATACGCAGTATTTT
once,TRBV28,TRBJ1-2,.,CASSPGGPYNYGGYTF,TGTGCCAGCAGTCCTGGGGGACCTTACAACTATGGCGGCTACACCTTC
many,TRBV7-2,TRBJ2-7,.,CASSLAGEGFYEQYF,TGTGCCAGCAGCTTAGCGGGAGAAGGGTTCTACGAGCAGTACTTC
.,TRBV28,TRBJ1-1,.,CASTWTANTEAFF,TGTGCCAGCACCTGGACGGCGAACACTGAAGCTTTCTTT
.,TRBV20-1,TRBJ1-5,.,CSASLAGPRDQPQHF,TGCAGTGCTAGTCTCGCAGGGCCTAGAGATCAGCCCCAGCATTTT
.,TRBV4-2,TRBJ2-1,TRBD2,CASSQGAGVSIYNEQFF,TGTGCCAGCAGCCAAGGGGCGGGAGTCTCCATTTACAATGAGCAGTTCTTC
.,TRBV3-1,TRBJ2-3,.,CASSPPESYTDTQYF,TGTGCTAGCAGCCCTCCCGAGTCTTACACAGATACGCAGTATTTT
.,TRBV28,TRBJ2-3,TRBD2,CASSGGVRGTDTQYF,TGTGCCAGCAGTGGGGGGGTCCGTGGCACAGATACGCAGTATTTT
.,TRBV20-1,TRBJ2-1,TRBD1,CSARGQTYNEQFF,TGCAGTGCTAGGGGACAGACCTACAATGAGCAGTTCTTC
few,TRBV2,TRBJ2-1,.,CASSEGTLIYNEQFF,TGTGCCAGCAGTGAAGGGACTCTGATCTACAATGAGCAGTTCTTC
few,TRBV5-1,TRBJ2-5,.,CASSLVGEIGETQYF,TGCGCCAGCAGCTTGGTCGGAGAGATAGGGGAGACCCAGTACTTC
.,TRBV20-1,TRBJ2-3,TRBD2,CSARVGAGVLDTQYF,TGCAGTGCTAGAGTCGGAGCGGGAGTATTGGATACGCAGTATTTT
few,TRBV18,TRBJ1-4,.,CASSPRDGNEKLFF,TGTGCCAGCTCACCCCGGGACGGGAATGAAAAACTGTTTTTT
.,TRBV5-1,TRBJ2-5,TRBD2,CASSTISGSQETQYF,TGCGCCAGCAGCACCATTAGCGGGAGTCAAGAGACCCAGTACTTC
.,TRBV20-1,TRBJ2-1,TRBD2,CSAREVLAGPNNEQFF,TGCAGTGCTAGGGAAGTACTAGCGGGACCTAACAATGAGCAGTTCTTC
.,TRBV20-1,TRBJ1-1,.,CSARGTLRRNTEAFF,TGCAGTGCTAGGGGGACCCTTCGAAGGAACACTGAAGCTTTCTTT
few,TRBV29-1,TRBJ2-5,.,CSALGWGTQETQYF,TGCAGCGCCCTAGGATGGGGCACCCAAGAGACCCAGTACTTC
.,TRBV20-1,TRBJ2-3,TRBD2,CSAQLSGRAADTQYF,TGCAGTGCCCAGCTTAGCGGGAGGGCCGCGGATACGCAGTATTTT
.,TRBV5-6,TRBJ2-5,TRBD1,CASSPRTGGTKTQYF,TGTGCCAGCAGCCCAAGGACAGGGGGCACGAAGACCCAGTACTTC
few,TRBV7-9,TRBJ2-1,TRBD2,CASSLGGLAGNEQFF,TGTGCCAGCAGCTTAGGTGGACTAGCGGGAAATGAGCAGTTCTTC
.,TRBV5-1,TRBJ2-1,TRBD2,CASSLGGFAEQFF,TGCGCCAGCAGCCTGGGGGGGTTTGCTGAGCAGTTCTTC
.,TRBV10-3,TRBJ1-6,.,CAISPVGIDNSPLHF,TGTGCCATCAGCCCCGTTGGGATAGATAATTCACCCCTCCACTTT
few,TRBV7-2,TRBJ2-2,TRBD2,CASSLSGGPYTGELFF,TGTGCCAGCAGCTTATCGGGAGGGCCCTACACCGGGGAGCTGTTTTTT
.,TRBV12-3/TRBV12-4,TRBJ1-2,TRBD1,CASRRNPRQGNYGYTF,TGTGCCAGCAGACGAAATCCCAGACAGGGGAACTATGGCTACACCTTC
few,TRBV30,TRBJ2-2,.,CAWRSFGKGNTGELFF,TGTGCCTGGAGATCTTTCGGGAAGGGGAACACCGGGGAGCTGTTTTTT
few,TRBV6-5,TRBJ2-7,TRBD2,CASSYSSSGSSYEQYF,TGTGCCAGCAGTTACTCATCTAGCGGGAGTTCGTACGAGCAGTACTTC
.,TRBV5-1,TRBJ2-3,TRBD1,CASGTGGADTQYF,TGCGCCAGCGGTACAGGGGGCGCAGATACGCAGTATTTT
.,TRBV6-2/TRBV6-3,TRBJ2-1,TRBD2,CASIRGLNPYNEQFF,TGTGCCAGCATTAGGGGACTAAACCCCTACAATGAGCAGTTCTTC
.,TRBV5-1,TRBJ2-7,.,CASSLEKGILPPYEQYF,TGCGCCAGCAGCTTGGAGAAAGGGATCCTGCCTCCCTACGAGCAGTACTTC
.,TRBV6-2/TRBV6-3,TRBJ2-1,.,CASSNLGVNEQFF,TGTGCCAGCAGCAATTTGGGGGTCAATGAGCAGTTCTTC
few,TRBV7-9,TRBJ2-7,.,CASSLKPGYEQYF,TGTGCCAGCAGCTTGAAACCGGGATACGAGCAGTACTTC
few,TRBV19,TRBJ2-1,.,CASSKLGGSYNEQFF,TGTGCCAGTAGTAAACTAGGGGGATCCTACAATGAGCAGTTCTTC
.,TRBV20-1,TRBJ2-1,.,CSASPGRGGNEQFF,TGCAGTGCTTCCCCCGGGAGAGGGGGAAATGAGCAGTTCTTC
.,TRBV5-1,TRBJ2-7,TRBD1,CASSLTQGAGEQYF,TGCGCCAGCAGCTTAACACAGGGGGCCGGCGAGCAGTACTTC
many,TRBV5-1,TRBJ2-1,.,CASSLSGNEQFF,TGTGCCAGCAGCTTAAGCGGCAATGAGCAGTTCTTC
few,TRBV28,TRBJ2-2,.,CASSLAGPLAGELFF,TGTGCCAGCAGTTTAGCGGGTCCACTCGCCGGGGAGCTGTTTTTT
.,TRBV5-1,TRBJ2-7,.,CASSSGHLYEQYF,TGCGCCAGCAGCTCAGGACACCTCTACGAGCAGTACTTC
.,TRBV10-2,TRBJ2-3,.,CASSESRGGTDTQYF,TGCGCCAGCAGTGAATCTAGGGGGGGCACAGATACGCAGTATTTT
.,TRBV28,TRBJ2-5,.,CASSSFGSGSTETQYF,TGTGCCAGCAGTTCTTTCGGGTCGGGATCTACGGAGACCCAGTACTTC
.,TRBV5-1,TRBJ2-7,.,CASSLVVSLPPYEQYF,TGCGCCAGCAGCTTGGTCGTTTCTCTGCCACCGTACGAGCAGTACTTC
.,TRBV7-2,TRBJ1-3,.,CASSLRGSADGNTIYF,TGTGCCAGCAGCTTAAGGGGGTCCGCGGACGGAAACACCATATATTTT
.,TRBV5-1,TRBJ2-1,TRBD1,CASSRGQGSEQFF,TGCGCCAGCAGCCGTGGACAGGGGAGTGAGCAGTTCTTC
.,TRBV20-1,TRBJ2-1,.,CSADRFWGSYNEQFF,TGCAGTGCCGATCGTTTTTGGGGCTCCTACAATGAGCAGTTCTTC
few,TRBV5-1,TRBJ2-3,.,CASSRGRTDTQYF,TGCGCCAGCAGCCGGGGACGCACAGATACGCAGTATTTT
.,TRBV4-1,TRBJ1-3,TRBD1,CASSQDFSGRTGGSGNTIYF,TGCGCCAGCAGCCAAGATTTTAGCGGCAGGACAGGGGGCTCTGGAAACACCATATATTTT
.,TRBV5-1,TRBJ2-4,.,CASSLDPANWLKNLQYF,TGCGCCAGCAGCTTGGATCCGGCCAACTGGCTAAAAAACCTTCAGTACTTC
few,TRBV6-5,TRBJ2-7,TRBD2,CASSYSGSVYEQYF,TGTGCCAGCAGTTATAGCGGGAGTGTGTACGAGCAGTACTTC
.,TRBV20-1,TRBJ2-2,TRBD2,CSARRVRLAGTGELFF,TGCAGTGCTAGGCGCGTTAGACTAGCGGGGACCGGGGAGCTGTTTTTT
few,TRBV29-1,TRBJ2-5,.,CSVRDGTQYF,TGCAGCGTTCGAGATGGGACCCAGTACTTC
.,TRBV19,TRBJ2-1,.,CASTPPTGLLKNEQFF,TGTGCCAGTACCCCTCCCACAGGACTTTTGAAGAATGAGCAGTTCTTC
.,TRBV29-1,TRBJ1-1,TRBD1,CSVGTGGGEAFF,TGCAGCGTTGGGACAGGGGGAGGTGAAGCTTTCTTT